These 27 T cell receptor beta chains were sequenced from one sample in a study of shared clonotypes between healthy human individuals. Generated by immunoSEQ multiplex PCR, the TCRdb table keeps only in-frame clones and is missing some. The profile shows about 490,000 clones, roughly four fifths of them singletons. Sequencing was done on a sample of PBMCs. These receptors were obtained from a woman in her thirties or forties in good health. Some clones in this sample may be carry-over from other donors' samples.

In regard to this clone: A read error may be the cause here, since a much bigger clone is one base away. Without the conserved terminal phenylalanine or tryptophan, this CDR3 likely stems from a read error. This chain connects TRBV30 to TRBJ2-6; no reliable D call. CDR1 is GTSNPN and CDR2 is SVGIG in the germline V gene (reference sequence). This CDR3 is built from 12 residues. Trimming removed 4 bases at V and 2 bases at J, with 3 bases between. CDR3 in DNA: TGTGCCTGGAATCCTGGGGCCAACGTCCTGACTTCC. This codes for CAWNPGANVLTS.

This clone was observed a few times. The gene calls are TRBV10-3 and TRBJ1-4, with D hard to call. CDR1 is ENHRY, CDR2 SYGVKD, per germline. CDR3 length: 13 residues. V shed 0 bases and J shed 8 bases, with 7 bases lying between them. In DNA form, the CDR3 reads TGTGCCATCAGTGAGTCAGGACGGGAAAAACTGTTTTTT. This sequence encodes CAISESGREKLFF.

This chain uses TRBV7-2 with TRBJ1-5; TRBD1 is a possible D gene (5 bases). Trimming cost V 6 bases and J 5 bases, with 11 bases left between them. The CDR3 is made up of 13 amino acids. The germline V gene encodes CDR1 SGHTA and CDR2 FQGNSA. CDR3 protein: CASRQTGDQPQHF. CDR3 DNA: TGTGCCAGCAGACAAACGGGGGATCAGCCCCAGCATTTT.

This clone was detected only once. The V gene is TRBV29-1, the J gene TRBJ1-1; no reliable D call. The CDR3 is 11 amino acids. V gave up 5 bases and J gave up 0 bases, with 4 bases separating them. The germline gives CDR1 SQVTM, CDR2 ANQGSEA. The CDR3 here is CSVTVNTEAFF. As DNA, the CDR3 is TGCAGCGTTACAGTGAACACTGAAGCTTTCTTT.

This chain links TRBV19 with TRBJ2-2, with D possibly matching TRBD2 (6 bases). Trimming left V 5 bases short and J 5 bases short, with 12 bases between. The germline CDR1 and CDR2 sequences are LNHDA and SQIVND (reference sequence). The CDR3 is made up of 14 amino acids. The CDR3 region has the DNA TGTGCCAGTAGTTGGGGGACTCAGACCGGGGAGCTGTTTTTT. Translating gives CASSWGTQTGELFF.

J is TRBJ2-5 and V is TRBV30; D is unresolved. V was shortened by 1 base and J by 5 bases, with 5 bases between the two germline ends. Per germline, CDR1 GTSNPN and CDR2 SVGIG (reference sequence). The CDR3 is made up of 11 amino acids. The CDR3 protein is CAWSAVETQYF. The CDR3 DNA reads TGTGCCTGGAGTGCGGTGGAGACCCAGTACTTC. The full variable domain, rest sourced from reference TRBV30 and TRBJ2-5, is SQTIHQWPATLVQPVGSPLSLECTVEGTSNPNLYWYRQAAGRGLQLLFYSVGIGQISSEVPQNLSASRPQDRQFILSSKKLLLSDSGFYLCAWSAVETQYFGPGTRLLVL.

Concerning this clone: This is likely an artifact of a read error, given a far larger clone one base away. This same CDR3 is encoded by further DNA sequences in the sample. CDR3: CASSLATTGEVDEQFF. DNA for the CDR3: TGTGCCAGCAGCTTAGCGACGACAGGGGAGGTGGATGAGCAGTTCTTC. This rearrangement joins TRBV7-9 to TRBJ2-1; 8 bases are shared with TRBD1. CDR1 SEHNR and CDR2 FQNEAQ come from the germline V gene (reference sequence). Trimming at V came to 0 bases and at J to 8 bases, leaving 9 bases not matched to a gene. The CDR3 runs 16 residues.

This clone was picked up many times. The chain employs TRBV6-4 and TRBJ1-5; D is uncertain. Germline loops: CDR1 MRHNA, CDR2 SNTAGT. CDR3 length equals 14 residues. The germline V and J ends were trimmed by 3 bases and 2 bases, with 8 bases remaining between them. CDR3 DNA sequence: TGTGCCAGCAGTGATGGAGGAGGCAATCAGCCCCAGCATTTT. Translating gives CASSDGGGNQPQHF.

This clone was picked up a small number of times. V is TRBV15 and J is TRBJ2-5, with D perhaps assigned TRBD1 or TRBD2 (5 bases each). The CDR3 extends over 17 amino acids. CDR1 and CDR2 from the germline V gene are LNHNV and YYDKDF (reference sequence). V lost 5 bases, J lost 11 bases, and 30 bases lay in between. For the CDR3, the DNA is TGTGCCACCAGCCCAGTCGAGGGACGGCCAAGCTCCTATGAGCAGTACTTC. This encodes CATSPVEGRPSSYEQYF. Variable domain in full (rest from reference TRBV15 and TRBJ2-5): DAMVIQNPRYQVTQFGKPVTLSCSQTLNHNVMYWYQQKSSQAPKLLFHYYDKDFNNEADTPDNFQSRRPNTSFCFLDIRSPGLGDTAMYLCATSPVEGRPSSYEQYFGPGTRLLVL.

CDR3 amino acids: CASSPRGLAGVSDTQYF. The CDR3 DNA reads TGTGCCAGCAGCCCCCGGGGACTAGCGGGAGTATCAGATACGCAGTATTTT. This chain connects TRBV7-9 to TRBJ2-3; 14 bases align to TRBD2. Germline V gives CDR1 SEHNR, CDR2 FQNEAQ (reference sequence). This CDR3 region has 17 residues. The J segment lost 4 bases and the V segment lost 5 bases, leaving 8 bases of the junction unmatched.

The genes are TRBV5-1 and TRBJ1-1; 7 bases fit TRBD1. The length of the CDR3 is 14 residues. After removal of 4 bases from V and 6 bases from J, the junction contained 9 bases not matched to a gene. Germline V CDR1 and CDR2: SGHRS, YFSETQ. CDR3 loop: CASSPELGTAEAFF. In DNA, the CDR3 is TGCGCCAGCAGCCCGGAATTAGGGACAGCTGAAGCTTTCTTT.

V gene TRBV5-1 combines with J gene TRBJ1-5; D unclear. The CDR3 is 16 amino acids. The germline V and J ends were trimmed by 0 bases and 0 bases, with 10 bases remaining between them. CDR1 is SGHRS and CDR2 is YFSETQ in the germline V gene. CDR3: CASSLGTEYSNQPQHF. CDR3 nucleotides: TGCGCCAGCAGCTTGGGTACGGAGTATAGCAATCAGCCCCAGCATTTT.

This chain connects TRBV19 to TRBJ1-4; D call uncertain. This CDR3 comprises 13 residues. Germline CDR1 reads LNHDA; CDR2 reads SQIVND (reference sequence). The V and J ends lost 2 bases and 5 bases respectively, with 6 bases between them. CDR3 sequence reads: CASSITRNEKLFF. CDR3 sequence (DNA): TGTGCCAGTAGTATAACCAGAAATGAAAAACTGTTTTTT.

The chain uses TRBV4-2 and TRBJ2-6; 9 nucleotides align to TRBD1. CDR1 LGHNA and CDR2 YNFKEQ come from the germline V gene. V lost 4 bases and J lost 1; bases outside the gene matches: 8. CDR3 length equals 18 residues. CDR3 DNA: TGTGCCAGCAGCCCCGGACAGGGGAGAGGGTCTGGGGCCAACGTCCTGACTTTC. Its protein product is CASSPGQGRGSGANVLTF.

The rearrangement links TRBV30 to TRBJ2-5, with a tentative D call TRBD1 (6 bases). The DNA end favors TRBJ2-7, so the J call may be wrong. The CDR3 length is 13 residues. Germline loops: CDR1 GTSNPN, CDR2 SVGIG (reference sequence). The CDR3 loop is CAWTSGDSYEQYF. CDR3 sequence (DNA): TGTGCCTGGACGTCAGGGGATTCCTACGAGCAGTACTTC.

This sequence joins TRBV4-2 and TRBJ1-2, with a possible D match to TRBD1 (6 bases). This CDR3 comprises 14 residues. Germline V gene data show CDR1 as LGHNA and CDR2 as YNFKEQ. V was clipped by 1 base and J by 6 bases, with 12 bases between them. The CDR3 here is CASSQGRGGDGYTF. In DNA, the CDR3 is TGTGCCAGCAGCCAAGGCAGGGGAGGAGATGGCTACACCTTC.

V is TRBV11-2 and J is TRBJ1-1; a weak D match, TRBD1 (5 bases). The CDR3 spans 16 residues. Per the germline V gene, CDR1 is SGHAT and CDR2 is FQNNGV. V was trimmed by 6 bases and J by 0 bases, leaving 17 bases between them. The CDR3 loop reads CASRPLSGGVNTEAFF. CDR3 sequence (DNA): TGTGCCAGCAGACCCCTTAGTGGAGGGGTGAACACTGAAGCTTTCTTT.

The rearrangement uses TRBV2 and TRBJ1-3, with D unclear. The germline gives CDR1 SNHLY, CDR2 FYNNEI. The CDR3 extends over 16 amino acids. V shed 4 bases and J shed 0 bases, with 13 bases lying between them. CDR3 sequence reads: CASSVIRTGSGNTIYF. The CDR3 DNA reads TGTGCCAGCAGTGTAATAAGGACTGGCTCTGGAAACACCATATATTTT.

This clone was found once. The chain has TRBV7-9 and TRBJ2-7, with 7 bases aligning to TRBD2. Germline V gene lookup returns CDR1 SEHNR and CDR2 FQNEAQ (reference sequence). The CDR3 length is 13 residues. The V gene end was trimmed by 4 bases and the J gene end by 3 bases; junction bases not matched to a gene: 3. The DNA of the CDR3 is TGTGCCAGCAGCTCCCTAGCGGTCTACGAGCAGTACTTC. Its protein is CASSSLAVYEQYF.

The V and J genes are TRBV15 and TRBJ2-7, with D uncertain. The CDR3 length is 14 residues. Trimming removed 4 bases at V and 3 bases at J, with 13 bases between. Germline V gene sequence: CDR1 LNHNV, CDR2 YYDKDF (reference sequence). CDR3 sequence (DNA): TGTGCCACCAGCAAATCCCCGGGTCACTACGAGCAGTACTTC. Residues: CATSKSPGHYEQYF.

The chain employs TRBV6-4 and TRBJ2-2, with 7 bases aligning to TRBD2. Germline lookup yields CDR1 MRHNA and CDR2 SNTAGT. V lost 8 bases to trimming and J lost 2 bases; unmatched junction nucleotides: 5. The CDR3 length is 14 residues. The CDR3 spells CASGSGTNTGELFF. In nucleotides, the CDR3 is TGTGCCAGCGGCAGCGGGACCAACACCGGGGAGCTGTTTTTT.

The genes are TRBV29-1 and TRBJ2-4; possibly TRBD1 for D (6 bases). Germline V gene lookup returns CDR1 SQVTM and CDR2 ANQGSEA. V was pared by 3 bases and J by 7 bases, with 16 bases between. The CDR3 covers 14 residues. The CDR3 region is CSVDGGPLGNIQYF. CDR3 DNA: TGCAGCGTTGATGGGGGCCCTTTGGGGAACATTCAGTACTTC.

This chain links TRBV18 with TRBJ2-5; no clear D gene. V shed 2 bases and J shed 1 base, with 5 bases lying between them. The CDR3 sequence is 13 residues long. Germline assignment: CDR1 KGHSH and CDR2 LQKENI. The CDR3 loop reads CASSPELQETQYF. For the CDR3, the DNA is TGTGCCAGCTCACCAGAACTCCAAGAGACCCAGTACTTC.

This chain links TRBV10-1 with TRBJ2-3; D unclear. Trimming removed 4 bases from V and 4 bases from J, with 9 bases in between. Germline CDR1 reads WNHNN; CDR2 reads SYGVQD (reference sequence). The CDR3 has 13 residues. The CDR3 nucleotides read TGCGCCAGCAGTGGGACGGTGGCAGATACGCAGTATTTT. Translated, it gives CASSGTVADTQYF.

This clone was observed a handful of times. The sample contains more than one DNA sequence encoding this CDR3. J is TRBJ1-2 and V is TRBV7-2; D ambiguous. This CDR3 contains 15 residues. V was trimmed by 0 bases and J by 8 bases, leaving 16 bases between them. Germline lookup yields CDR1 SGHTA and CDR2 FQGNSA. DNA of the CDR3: TGTGCCAGCAGCTTAGCGGGGTTTAGGGAAGGCGGCTACACCTTC. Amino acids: CASSLAGFREGGYTF.

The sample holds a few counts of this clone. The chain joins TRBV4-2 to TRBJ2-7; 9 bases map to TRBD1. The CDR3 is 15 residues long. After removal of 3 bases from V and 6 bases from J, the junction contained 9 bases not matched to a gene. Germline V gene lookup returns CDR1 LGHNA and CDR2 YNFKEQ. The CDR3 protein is CASSQGGGQGREQYF. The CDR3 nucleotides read TGTGCCAGCAGCCAGGGCGGGGGACAGGGTCGCGAGCAGTACTTC.

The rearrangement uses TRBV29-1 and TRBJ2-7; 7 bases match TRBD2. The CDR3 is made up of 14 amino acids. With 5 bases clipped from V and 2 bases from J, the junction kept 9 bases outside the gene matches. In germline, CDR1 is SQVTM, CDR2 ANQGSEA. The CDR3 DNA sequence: TGCAGCGTTAAGTGGCTAGCGGAGCCCTACGAGCAGTACTTC. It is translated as CSVKWLAEPYEQYF.